This T cell receptor (beta chain) was sequenced during a study of cytomegalovirus exposure and HLA in healthy donors. The PCR was carried out with 60 Vbeta primers and 13 Jbeta primers. Clones were sequenced by immunoSEQ multiplex PCR, and TCRdb holds only the in-frame ones, with some missing. The table shows about 160,000 clones, with roughly 65% occurring only once. This CDR3 is 15 amino acids long. Germline V CDR1 and CDR2: LNHDA, SQIVND (reference sequence). Germline trimming cut 5 bases from V and 7 bases from J; bases unmatched to any gene: 8. The TCR sequence derives from a young man in good health and CMV-seropositive. Sequenced input: PBMCs. V and J are TRBV19 and TRBJ1-1; 12 nucleotides match TRBD1. For the CDR3, the DNA is TGTGCCAGTAGTCCATGGGACAGGGGGCTTGATGAAGCTTTCTTT. Translating it yields CASSPWDRGLDEAFF.